This T cell receptor (beta chain) emerged from a study of PD-1 blockade in classical Hodgkin lymphoma. Study-level results: Diminished baseline TCR diversity has been reported in newly diagnosed patients relative to healthy donors.

The CDR3 runs 11 residues. Germline V CDR1 and CDR2: SEHNR, FQNEAQ (reference sequence). V was shortened by 1 base and J by 12 bases, with 10 bases between the two germline ends. TCRdb's copy holds only in-frame clones and misses some; the assay was immunoSEQ multiplex PCR. Seen here are 20,000 to 30,000 clones, 80% to 90% observed once, and the top ten hold more than 5.5%. Time point denoted: cycle 4 day 1 (C4D1), after around six weeks of nivolumab. Autologous stem cell transplantation was followed by relapse in every patient, and brentuximab vedotin exposure varied. Progressive disease, partial response or complete response was each patient's best response. Turning to this clone: The target antigen is unknown.

This chain connects TRBV7-9 to TRBJ2-7; the D gene is possibly TRBD2 (6 bases). The source is a human donor with classical Hodgkin lymphoma. The specimen comprised peripheral blood mononuclear cells (PBMCs), sampled before the fourth cycle of nivolumab. CDR3: CASSLGGGPYF. The CDR3 coding sequence is TGTGCCAGCAGCTTAGGGGGAGGCCCGTACTTC.